The sequence of this TCR beta chain was determined in a study of T cell changes during pregnancy in multiple sclerosis. This table comes from immunoSEQ multiplex PCR, and its TCRdb copy is limited to in-frame clones, with some not included. The profile covers approximately 60,000 clones, with about 86% appearing a single time and about 5.2% taken by the ten largest. The CDR3 length is 17 residues. The V gene end was trimmed by 0 bases and the J gene end by 1 base; junction bases not matched to a gene: 8. Germline V CDR1 and CDR2: LGHNA, YNFKEQ. Sequenced input: peripheral blood from another person, used as feeder cells. The gene calls are TRBV4-2 and TRBJ1-1; 7 bases are a match to TRBD1. The TCR comes from a human donor whose cells served as feeder cells for cultures in a pregnancy study. The CDR3 DNA reads TGTGCCAGCAGCCAAGATTTGCACGGGACAGCGAACACTGAAGCTTTCTTT. Translated: CASSQDLHGTANTEAFF.